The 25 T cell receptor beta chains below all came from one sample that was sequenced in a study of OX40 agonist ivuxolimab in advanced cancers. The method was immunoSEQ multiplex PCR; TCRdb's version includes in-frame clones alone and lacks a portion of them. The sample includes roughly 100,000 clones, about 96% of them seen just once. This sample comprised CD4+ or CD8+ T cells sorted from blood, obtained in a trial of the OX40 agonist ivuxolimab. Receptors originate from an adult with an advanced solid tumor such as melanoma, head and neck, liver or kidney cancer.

CDR3 loop: CASSADGYTNTQYF. CDR3 bases: TGTGCCAGCAGCGCGGACGGATATACGAATACGCAGTATTTT. The chain carries TRBV7-3 and TRBJ2-3; D is undetermined. CDR1 is SGHTA, CDR2 FQGTGA, per germline. This CDR3 is 14 amino acids long. V gave up 5 bases and J gave up 7 bases, with 16 bases separating them.

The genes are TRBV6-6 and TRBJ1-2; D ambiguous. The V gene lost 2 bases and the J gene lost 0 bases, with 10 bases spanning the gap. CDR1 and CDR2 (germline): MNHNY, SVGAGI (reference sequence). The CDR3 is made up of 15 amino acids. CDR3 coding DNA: TGTGCCAGCAGTTACGTTAGGGTAGCTAACTATGGCTACACCTTC. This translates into CASSYVRVANYGYTF.

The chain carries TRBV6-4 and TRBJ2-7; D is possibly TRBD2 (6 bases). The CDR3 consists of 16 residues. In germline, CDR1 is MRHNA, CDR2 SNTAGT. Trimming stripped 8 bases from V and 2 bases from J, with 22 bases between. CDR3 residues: CASGRRGLTPAYEQYF. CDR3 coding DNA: TGTGCCAGCGGGAGGCGGGGCCTCACCCCCGCCTACGAGCAGTACTTC.

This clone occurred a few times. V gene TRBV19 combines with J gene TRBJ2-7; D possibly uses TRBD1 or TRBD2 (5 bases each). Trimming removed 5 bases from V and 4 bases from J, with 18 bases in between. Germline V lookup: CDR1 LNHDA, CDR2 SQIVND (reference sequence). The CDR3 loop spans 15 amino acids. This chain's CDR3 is CASSAISGTTYEQYF. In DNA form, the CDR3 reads TGTGCCAGTAGTGCGATCTCCGGGACCACATACGAGCAGTACTTC. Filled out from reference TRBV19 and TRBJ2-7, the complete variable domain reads DGGITQSPKYLFRKEGQNVTLSCEQNLNHDAMYWYRQDPGQGLRLIYYSQIVNDFQKGDIAEGYSVSREKKESFPLTVTSAQKNPTAFYLCASSAISGTTYEQYFGPGTRLTVT.

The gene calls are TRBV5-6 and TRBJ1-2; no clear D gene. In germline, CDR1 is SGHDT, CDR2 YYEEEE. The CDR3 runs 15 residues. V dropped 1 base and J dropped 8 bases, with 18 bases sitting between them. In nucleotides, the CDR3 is TGTGCCAGCAGCTTGCCGCAGTTGACTGGGGAGGGCTACACCTTC. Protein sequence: CASSLPQLTGEGYTF.

CDR3 DNA sequence: TGTGCCAGCAGTTACTCGAGGTACAATGAGCAGTTCTTC. Translating it yields CASSYSRYNEQFF. This chain connects TRBV6-5 to TRBJ2-1; D not resolved. The CDR3 loop spans 13 amino acids. Trimming cost V 0 bases and J 4 bases, with 4 bases left between them. Germline CDR1 MNHEY, CDR2 SVGAGI.

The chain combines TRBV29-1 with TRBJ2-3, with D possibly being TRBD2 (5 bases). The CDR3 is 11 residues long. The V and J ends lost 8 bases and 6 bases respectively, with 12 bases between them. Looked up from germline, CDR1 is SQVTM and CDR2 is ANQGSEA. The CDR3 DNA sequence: TGCAGCCTCCTAGCTTCTGATACGCAGTATTTT. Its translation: CSLLASDTQYF.

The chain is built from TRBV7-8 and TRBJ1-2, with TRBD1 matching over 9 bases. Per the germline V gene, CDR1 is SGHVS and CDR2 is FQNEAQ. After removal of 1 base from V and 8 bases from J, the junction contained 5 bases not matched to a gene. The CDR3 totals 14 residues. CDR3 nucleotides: TGTGCCAGCAGCTTAGGGACAGGGGTCGTCGGCTACACCTTC. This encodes CASSLGTGVVGYTF.

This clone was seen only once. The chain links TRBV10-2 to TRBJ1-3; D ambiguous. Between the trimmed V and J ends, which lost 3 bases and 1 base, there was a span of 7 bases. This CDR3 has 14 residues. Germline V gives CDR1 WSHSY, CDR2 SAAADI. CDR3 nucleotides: TGCGCCAGCAGTGACGCGACATCTGGAAACACCATATATTTT. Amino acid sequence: CASSDATSGNTIYF.

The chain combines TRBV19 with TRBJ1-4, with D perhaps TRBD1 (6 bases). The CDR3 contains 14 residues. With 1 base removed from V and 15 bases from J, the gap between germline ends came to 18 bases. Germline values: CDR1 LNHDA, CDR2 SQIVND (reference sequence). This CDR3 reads CASSIGTDTRSVFF. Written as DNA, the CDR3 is TGTGCCAGTAGTATAGGGACAGACACAAGGTCCGTGTTTTTT.

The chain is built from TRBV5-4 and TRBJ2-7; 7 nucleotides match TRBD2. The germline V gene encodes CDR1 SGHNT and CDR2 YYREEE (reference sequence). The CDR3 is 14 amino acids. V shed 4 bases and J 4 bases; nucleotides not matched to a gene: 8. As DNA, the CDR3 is TGTGCCAGCAGCCCGGGGGGTATCACTTACGAGCAGTACTTC. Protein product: CASSPGGITYEQYF.

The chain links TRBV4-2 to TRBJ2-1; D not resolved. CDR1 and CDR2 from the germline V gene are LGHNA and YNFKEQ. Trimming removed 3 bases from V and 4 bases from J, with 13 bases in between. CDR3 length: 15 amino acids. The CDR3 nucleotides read TGTGCCAGCAGCCAGTCCCAGAGGCCTTACAATGAGCAGTTCTTC. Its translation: CASSQSQRPYNEQFF.

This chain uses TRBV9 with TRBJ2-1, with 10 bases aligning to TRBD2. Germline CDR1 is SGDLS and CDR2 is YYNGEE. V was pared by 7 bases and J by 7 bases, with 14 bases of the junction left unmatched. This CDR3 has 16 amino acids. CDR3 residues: CASAPYPAGGPNEQFF. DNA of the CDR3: TGTGCCAGCGCACCTTATCCAGCGGGAGGGCCTAATGAGCAGTTCTTC.

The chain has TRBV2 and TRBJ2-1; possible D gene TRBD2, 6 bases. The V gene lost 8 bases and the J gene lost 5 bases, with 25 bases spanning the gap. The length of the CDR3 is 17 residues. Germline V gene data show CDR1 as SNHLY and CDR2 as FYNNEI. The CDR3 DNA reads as TGTGCCAGCTCAAATGGGATAGGCGGGGCGTTGAACAATGAGCAGTTCTTC. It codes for CASSNGIGGALNNEQFF.

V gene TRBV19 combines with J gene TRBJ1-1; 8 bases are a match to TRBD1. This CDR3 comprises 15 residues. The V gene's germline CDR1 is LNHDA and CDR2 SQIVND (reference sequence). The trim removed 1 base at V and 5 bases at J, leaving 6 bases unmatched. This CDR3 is CASSIGTGKLTEAFF. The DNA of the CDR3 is TGTGCCAGTAGTATAGGGACAGGGAAATTAACTGAAGCTTTCTTT.

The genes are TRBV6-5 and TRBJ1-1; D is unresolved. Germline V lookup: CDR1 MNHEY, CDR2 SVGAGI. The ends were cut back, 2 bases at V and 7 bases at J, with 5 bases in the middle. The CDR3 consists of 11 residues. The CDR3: CASSYDVEAFF. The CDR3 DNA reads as TGTGCCAGCAGTTACGACGTTGAAGCTTTCTTT.

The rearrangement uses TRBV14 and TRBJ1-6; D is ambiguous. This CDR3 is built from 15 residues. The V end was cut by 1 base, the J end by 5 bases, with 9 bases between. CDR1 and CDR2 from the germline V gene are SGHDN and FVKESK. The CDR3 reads CASSQVRGHNSPLHF. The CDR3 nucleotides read TGTGCCAGCAGCCAAGTGAGAGGGCATAATTCACCCCTCCACTTT.

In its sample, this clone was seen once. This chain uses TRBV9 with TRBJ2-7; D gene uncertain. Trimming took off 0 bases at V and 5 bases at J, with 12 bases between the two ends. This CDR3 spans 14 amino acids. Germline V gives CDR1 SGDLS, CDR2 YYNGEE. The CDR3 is CASSVAGLEDEQYF. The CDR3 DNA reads TGTGCCAGCAGCGTAGCGGGTCTAGAGGACGAGCAGTACTTC.

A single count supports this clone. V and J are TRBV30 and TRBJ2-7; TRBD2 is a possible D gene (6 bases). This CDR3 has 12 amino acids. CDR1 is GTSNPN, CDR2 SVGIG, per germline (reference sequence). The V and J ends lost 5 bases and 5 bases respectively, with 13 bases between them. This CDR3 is CAWGAGLNEQYF. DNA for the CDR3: TGTGCCTGGGGGGCGGGATTAAACGAGCAGTACTTC. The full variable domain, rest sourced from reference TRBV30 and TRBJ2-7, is SQTIHQWPATLVQPVGSPLSLECTVEGTSNPNLYWYRQAAGRGLQLLFYSVGIGQISSEVPQNLSASRPQDRQFILSSKKLLLSDSGFYLCAWGAGLNEQYFGPGTRLTVT.

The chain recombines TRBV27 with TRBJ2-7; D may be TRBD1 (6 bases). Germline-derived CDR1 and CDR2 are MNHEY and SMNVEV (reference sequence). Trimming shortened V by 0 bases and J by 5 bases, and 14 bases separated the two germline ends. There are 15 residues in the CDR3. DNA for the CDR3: TGTGCCAGCAGTTTATCTTGGGACACGGGGCACGAGCAGTACTTC. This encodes CASSLSWDTGHEQYF.

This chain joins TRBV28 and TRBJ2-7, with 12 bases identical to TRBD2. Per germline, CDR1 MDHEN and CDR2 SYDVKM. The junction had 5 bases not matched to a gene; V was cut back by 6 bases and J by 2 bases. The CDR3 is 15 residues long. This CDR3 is CASSFTSGGPYEQYF. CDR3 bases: TGTGCCAGCAGCTTTACTAGCGGGGGGCCCTACGAGCAGTACTTC.

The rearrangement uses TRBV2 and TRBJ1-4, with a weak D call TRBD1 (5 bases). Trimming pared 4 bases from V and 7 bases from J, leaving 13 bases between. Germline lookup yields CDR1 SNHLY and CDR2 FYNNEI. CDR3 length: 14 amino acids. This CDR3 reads CASSVVGGVEKLFF. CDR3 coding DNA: TGTGCCAGCAGTGTTGTAGGAGGGGTTGAAAAACTGTTTTTT.

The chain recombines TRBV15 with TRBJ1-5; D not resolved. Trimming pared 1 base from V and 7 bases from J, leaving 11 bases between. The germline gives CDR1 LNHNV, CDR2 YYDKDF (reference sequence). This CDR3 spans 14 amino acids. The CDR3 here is CATSRGSESQPQHF. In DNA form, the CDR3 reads TGTGCCACCAGCAGAGGGTCTGAAAGCCAGCCCCAGCATTTT.

CDR3 bases: TGTGCCAGCAGCCTCAACAGGGAAAGTCAGCCCCAGCATTTT. It codes for CASSLNRESQPQHF. The chain recombines TRBV27 with TRBJ1-5; a possible D gene is TRBD1 (6 bases). The germline CDR1 and CDR2 sequences are MNHEY and SMNVEV (reference sequence). Trimming stripped 6 bases from V and 6 bases from J, with 15 bases between. The CDR3 runs to 14 residues.

The CDR3 bases are TGTGCCAGCAGCTTGCACGGTGCCCCAGCCAAAAACATTCAGTACTTC. As protein: CASSLHGAPAKNIQYF. The chain couples TRBV7-2 to TRBJ2-4; D remains unclear. Germline assignment: CDR1 SGHTA and CDR2 FQGNSA. The ends were cut back, 3 bases at V and 0 bases at J, with 12 bases in the middle. The length of the CDR3 is 16 residues.